The 8 T cell receptor beta chains listed next were all sequenced from one sample in a study of CD8 T cells in ankylosing spondylitis. MiXCR, applied by TCRdb to the 5' RACE reads, yields one record per CDR3 protein. The sample lists just under 350,000 distinct CDR3 sequences, under 15% occurring once. The source material was blood, either unsorted or a sorted T cell fraction (not recorded which). Receptors originate from a male donor with ankylosing spondylitis or in good health (not recorded which).

At least ten counts were recorded for this clonotype. The chain is built from TRBV5-5 and TRBJ1-1; TRBD1 is a possible D gene (6 bases). The CDR3 covers 16 residues. Deletions cut 4 bases from V and 2 bases from J, with 18 bases between. Germline V gives CDR1 SGHKS, CDR2 YYEKEE (reference sequence). CDR3 protein: CASSPLTAGANTEAFF. CDR3 DNA sequence: TGTGCCAGCAGCCCCCTTACGGCAGGGGCCAACACTGAAGCTTTCTTT.

The chain has TRBV20-1 and TRBJ2-7; 10 bases match TRBD2. J lost 2 bases, V lost 4 bases, and 5 bases had no gene match. The CDR3 length is 14 residues. Germline assignment: CDR1 DFQATT and CDR2 SNEGSKA (reference sequence). The CDR3 bases are TGCAGTGCTACCCGACTAGCGGGCCCCTACGAGCAGTACTTC. Protein product: CSATRLAGPYEQYF.

This clonotype was seen only a few times. The chain combines TRBV9 with TRBJ2-2, with D perhaps matching TRBD2 (5 bases). The CDR3 sequence is 15 residues long. Germline V gene sequence: CDR1 SGDLS, CDR2 YYNGEE. The ends were cut back, 0 bases at V and 8 bases at J, with 14 bases in the middle. CDR3 DNA sequence: TGTGCCAGCAGCGTAGGAGCTAGCCACAGTGGGGAGCTGTTTTTT. It is translated as CASSVGASHSGELFF.

This chain links TRBV20-1 with TRBJ2-3; TRBD2 might be the D (6 bases). Trimming pared 4 bases from V and 3 bases from J, leaving 14 bases between. Germline loops: CDR1 DFQATT, CDR2 SNEGSKA (reference sequence). This CDR3 comprises 14 residues. This chain's CDR3 is CSAMLPGLTDTQYF. Written as DNA, the CDR3 is TGCAGTGCTATGCTCCCGGGACTTACAGATACGCAGTATTTT.

The V call is TRBV5-5, the J call TRBJ2-1, with D unresolved. Trimming removed 4 bases at V and 6 bases at J, with 11 bases between. Germline V gives CDR1 SGHKS, CDR2 YYEKEE (reference sequence). The CDR3 has 13 amino acids. CDR3 sequence (DNA): TGTGCCAGCAGCCTGGAGACCAGCAATGAGCAGTTCTTC. This encodes CASSLETSNEQFF.

The chain combines TRBV9 with TRBJ2-2, with D possibly matching TRBD2 (6 bases). The V and J ends lost 7 bases and 3 bases respectively, with 16 bases between them. This CDR3 comprises 15 residues. Per germline, CDR1 SGDLS and CDR2 YYNGEE. The CDR3 here is CASRRTGDHTGELFF. CDR3 DNA sequence: TGTGCCAGCCGCCGGACGGGAGACCACACCGGGGAGCTGTTTTTT.

The chain links TRBV4-1 to TRBJ1-1, with D tentatively TRBD1 (5 bases). Germline V gene data show CDR1 as MGHRA and CDR2 as YSYEKL. The ends were cut back, 3 bases at V and 3 bases at J, with 11 bases in the middle. This CDR3 is 14 amino acids long. The CDR3 sequence is CASSHPGGDTEAFF. Here the CDR3 DNA reads TGCGCCAGCAGCCATCCGGGGGGGGACACTGAAGCTTTCTTT.

The rearrangement links TRBV29-1 to TRBJ1-1; unclear D gene. The germline gives CDR1 SQVTM, CDR2 ANQGSEA. This CDR3 has 13 residues. V dropped 4 bases and J dropped 0 bases, with 9 bases sitting between them. The CDR3 region is CSVGETLNTEAFF. CDR3 DNA sequence: TGCAGCGTTGGTGAGACATTGAACACTGAAGCTTTCTTT.